What follows are 14 T cell receptor beta chains derived from one specimen sequenced in a study of cytomegalovirus exposure and HLA in healthy donors. Method: immunoSEQ multiplex PCR; TCRdb's copy keeps in-frame clones and lacks some. This repertoire shows 90,000 to 150,000 clones, 70% to 90% found once; its top ten account for 4.4%. Sequencing was carried out using PBMCs. The receptor source for this set is a man younger than 35 in good health and CMV-seropositive.

V and J are TRBV7-9 and TRBJ1-1; D perhaps matches TRBD1 (5 bases). Germline loops: CDR1 SEHNR, CDR2 FQNEAQ (reference sequence). V dropped 4 bases and J dropped 3 bases, with 12 bases sitting between them. This CDR3 contains 14 residues. This CDR3 is CASSWKGMDTEAFF. The CDR3 nucleotides read TGTGCCAGCAGCTGGAAGGGGATGGACACTGAAGCTTTCTTT.

The V and J genes are TRBV4-1 and TRBJ2-7; 11 bases agree with TRBD1. There are 15 residues in the CDR3. From germline, CDR1 is MGHRA and CDR2 YSYEKL. The V and J ends lost 4 bases and 3 bases, in that order; junction bases with no gene match: 5. CDR3 region: CASSLGQGDLYEQYF. In DNA form, the CDR3 reads TGCGCCAGCAGCCTGGGACAGGGGGACCTCTACGAGCAGTACTTC.

J is TRBJ1-4 and V is TRBV9; no reliable D call. Trimming left V 0 bases short and J 8 bases short, with 14 bases between. In germline, CDR1 is SGDLS, CDR2 YYNGEE. The CDR3 extends over 15 amino acids. DNA for the CDR3: TGTGCCAGCAGCGTAGGAGTGGGAGGAGGAGAAAAACTGTTTTTT. Translating gives CASSVGVGGGEKLFF.

The rearrangement joins TRBV27 to TRBJ2-2, with 11 bases lining up with TRBD2. CDR1 MNHEY and CDR2 SMNVEV come from the germline V gene (reference sequence). The CDR3 spans 18 residues. Trimming removed 0 bases from V and 2 bases from J; junction bases left unmatched: 5. The CDR3 sequence is CASSLSSGGALNTGELFF. CDR3 coding DNA: TGTGCCAGCAGTTTATCTAGCGGGGGGGCCCTAAACACCGGGGAGCTGTTTTTT.

This clone occurred once. V is TRBV29-1 and J is TRBJ2-1, with 9 bases aligning to TRBD1. Germline CDR1 reads SQVTM; CDR2 reads ANQGSEA. CDR3 length: 15 amino acids. With 6 bases clipped from V and 7 bases from J, the junction kept 13 bases outside the gene matches. CDR3 bases: TGCAGCGTCCAGAAAGGACAGGGGAATTTGAATGAGCAGTTCTTC. Residues: CSVQKGQGNLNEQFF.

The genes are TRBV28 and TRBJ2-3, with 9 bases that match TRBD2. V lost 2 bases to trimming and J lost 2 bases; unmatched junction nucleotides: 2. Germline values: CDR1 MDHEN, CDR2 SYDVKM. This CDR3 is 15 amino acids long. CDR3 coding DNA: TGTGCCAGCAGTTTACTAGCGGGGCACACAGATACGCAGTATTTT. It codes for CASSLLAGHTDTQYF.

This clone was seen only a few times. This sequence joins TRBV6-1 and TRBJ1-5, with TRBD1 as a possible D gene (5 bases). V was clipped by 6 bases and J by 4 bases, with 10 bases between them. Germline V CDR1 and CDR2: MNHNS, SASEGT. The CDR3 has 13 residues. The CDR3 region has the DNA TGTGCCAGCAGAGAACAGGTGAATCAGCCCCAGCATTTT. Translation gives CASREQVNQPQHF.

The rearrangement uses TRBV6-4 and TRBJ2-3, with 10 bases identical to TRBD2. After removal of 2 bases from V and 4 bases from J, the junction contained 3 bases not matched to a gene. The CDR3 contains 15 residues. The V gene's germline CDR1 is MRHNA and CDR2 SNTAGT. The CDR3 loop is CASSDERGGSDTQYF. CDR3 nucleotides: TGTGCCAGCAGTGACGAGCGGGGGGGCTCAGATACGCAGTATTTT.

This clone was seen once. The V and J genes are TRBV11-2 and TRBJ2-7; 7 bases line up with TRBD1. CDR1 is SGHAT, CDR2 FQNNGV, per germline. The J segment lost 0 bases and the V segment lost 6 bases, leaving 14 bases of the junction unmatched. The CDR3 extends over 17 amino acids. This CDR3 is CASSLEYRGLSSYEQYF. The DNA of the CDR3 is TGTGCCAGCAGTCTTGAATACAGGGGCTTAAGCTCCTACGAGCAGTACTTC.

The rearrangement links TRBV27 to TRBJ1-2, with D perhaps TRBD1 (5 bases). The germline CDR1 and CDR2 sequences are MNHEY and SMNVEV (reference sequence). The CDR3 is 15 amino acids. V shed 6 bases and J shed 5 bases, with 19 bases lying between them. DNA of the CDR3: TGTGCCAGCAGCTTAGCACCCTCGACAGTTTATGGCTACACCTTC. Translation: CASSLAPSTVYGYTF.

This chain connects TRBV2 to TRBJ2-7; tentatively, D is TRBD1 (5 bases). Trimming cost V 4 bases and J 4 bases, with 11 bases left between them. The CDR3 contains 13 residues. Per the germline V gene, CDR1 is SNHLY and CDR2 is FYNNEI. The CDR3 DNA sequence: TGTGCCAGCAGTGTTACACAGGCGTACGAGCAGTACTTC. Protein sequence: CASSVTQAYEQYF.

The chain couples TRBV2 to TRBJ1-4, with D perhaps matching TRBD1 (6 bases). V lost 7 bases and J lost 9, with 15 bases in between. Germline CDR1 is SNHLY and CDR2 is FYNNEI. The CDR3 loop spans 13 amino acids. The DNA of the CDR3 is TGTGCCAGCACAGGGGACCCAGAGAAAAAACTGTTTTTT. This translates into CASTGDPEKKLFF.

CDR3 in DNA: TGTGCCAGCAAAAATTGGAGGTACCAAGAGACCCAGTACTTC. Encoded protein: CASKNWRYQETQYF. The chain is built from TRBV11-2 and TRBJ2-5; tentative D call: TRBD2 (5 bases). Germline loops: CDR1 SGHAT, CDR2 FQNNGV. The length of the CDR3 is 14 residues. V gave up 7 bases and J gave up 0 bases, with 12 bases separating them.

The J gene is TRBJ1-1, the V gene TRBV7-9; 7 bases fit TRBD1. The CDR3 totals 14 residues. J was trimmed by 0 bases and V by 5 bases; bases with no gene match: 3. The germline V gene encodes CDR1 SEHNR and CDR2 FQNEAQ (reference sequence). This chain's CDR3 is CASSTGQMNTEAFF. CDR3 DNA sequence: TGTGCCAGCAGCACGGGACAGATGAACACTGAAGCTTTCTTT.